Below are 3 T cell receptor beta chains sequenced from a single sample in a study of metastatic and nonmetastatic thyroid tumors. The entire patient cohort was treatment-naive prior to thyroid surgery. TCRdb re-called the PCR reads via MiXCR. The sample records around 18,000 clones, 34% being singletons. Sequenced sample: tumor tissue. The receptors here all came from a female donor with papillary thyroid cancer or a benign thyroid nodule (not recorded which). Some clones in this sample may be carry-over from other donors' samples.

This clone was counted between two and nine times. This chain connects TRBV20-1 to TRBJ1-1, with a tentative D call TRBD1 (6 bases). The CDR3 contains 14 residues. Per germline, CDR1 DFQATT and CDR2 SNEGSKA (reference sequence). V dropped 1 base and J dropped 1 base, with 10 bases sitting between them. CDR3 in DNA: TGCAGTGCTAGAGCCCAAGGGGGGAACACTGAAGCTTTCTTT. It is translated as CSARAQGGNTEAFF.

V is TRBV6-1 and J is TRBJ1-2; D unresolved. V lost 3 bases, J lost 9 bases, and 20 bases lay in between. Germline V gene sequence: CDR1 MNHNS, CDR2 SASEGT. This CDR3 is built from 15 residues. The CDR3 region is CASSDRVSVPSSYTF. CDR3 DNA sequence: TGTGCCAGCAGTGACCGGGTTTCGGTCCCCTCTAGCTACACCTTC.

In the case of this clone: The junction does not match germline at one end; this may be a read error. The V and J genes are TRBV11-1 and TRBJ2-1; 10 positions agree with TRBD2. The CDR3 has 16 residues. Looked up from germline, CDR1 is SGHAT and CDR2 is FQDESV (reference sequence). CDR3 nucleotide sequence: TGTGCCATCAGCTGGCGAAGCGGGAGGGCATACAATGAGCAGTTCTTC. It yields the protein CAISWRSGRAYNEQFF. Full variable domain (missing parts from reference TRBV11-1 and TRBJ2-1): EAEVAQSPRYKITEKSQAVAFWCDPISGHATLYWYRQILGQGPELLVQFQDESVVDDSQLPKDRFSAERLKGVDSTLKIQPAELGDSAMYLCAISWRSGRAYNEQFFGPGTRLTVL.